This T cell receptor (beta chain) emerged from a study of blood T cell repertoires in COVID-19. The CDR3 runs 13 residues. Trimming took 3 bases from V and 0 from J, leaving 3 bases between them. Here immunoSEQ multiplex PCR was the method, and the copy in TCRdb shows in-frame clones only, minus some. This sample yields around 270,000 clones, of which approximately 85% are seen a single time; roughly 4% belongs to the top ten. The V call is TRBV12-3 or TRBV12-4, the J call TRBJ1-5; D gene ambiguous. Material: PBMCs or T cells enriched from blood (not recorded which). The clonotype originates from a woman aged 25 to 45 who had recovered from COVID-19. The CDR3, as DNA: TGTGCCAGCAGTTTCGGTAGCAATCAGCCCCAGCATTTT. This gives the protein CASSFGSNQPQHF.